This T cell receptor (beta chain) was identified in a study of siplizumab effects on memory and regulatory T cells. As regards this clone: Its target is unknown.

Method: immunoSEQ multiplex PCR; TCRdb's copy keeps in-frame clones and lacks some. The sample holds some 97,000 clones, about 91% seen once. Overall study findings and caveats: Treg-derived clones made up an average of 68.8% of mappable alloreactive CD4+ clones with siplizumab and over 25% in controls. Proliferating siplizumab-culture Tregs lacked confirmation of suppressive function.

CDR1 and CDR2 from the germline V gene are MNHNY and SVGAGI (reference sequence). Deletions cut 0 bases from V and 8 bases from J, with 16 bases between. The CDR3 contains 15 residues. This clonotype was sampled from a human donor in good health. Some clones in this sample may be carry-over from other donors' samples. The sample consisted of CD4+ T cells sorted from blood. This chain joins TRBV6-6 and TRBJ1-2; D is perhaps TRBD1 (5 bases). CDR3 in DNA: TGTGCCAGCAGTTACTCGACTGGGAGGGACTTGGGCTACACCTTC. It yields the protein CASSYSTGRDLGYTF.